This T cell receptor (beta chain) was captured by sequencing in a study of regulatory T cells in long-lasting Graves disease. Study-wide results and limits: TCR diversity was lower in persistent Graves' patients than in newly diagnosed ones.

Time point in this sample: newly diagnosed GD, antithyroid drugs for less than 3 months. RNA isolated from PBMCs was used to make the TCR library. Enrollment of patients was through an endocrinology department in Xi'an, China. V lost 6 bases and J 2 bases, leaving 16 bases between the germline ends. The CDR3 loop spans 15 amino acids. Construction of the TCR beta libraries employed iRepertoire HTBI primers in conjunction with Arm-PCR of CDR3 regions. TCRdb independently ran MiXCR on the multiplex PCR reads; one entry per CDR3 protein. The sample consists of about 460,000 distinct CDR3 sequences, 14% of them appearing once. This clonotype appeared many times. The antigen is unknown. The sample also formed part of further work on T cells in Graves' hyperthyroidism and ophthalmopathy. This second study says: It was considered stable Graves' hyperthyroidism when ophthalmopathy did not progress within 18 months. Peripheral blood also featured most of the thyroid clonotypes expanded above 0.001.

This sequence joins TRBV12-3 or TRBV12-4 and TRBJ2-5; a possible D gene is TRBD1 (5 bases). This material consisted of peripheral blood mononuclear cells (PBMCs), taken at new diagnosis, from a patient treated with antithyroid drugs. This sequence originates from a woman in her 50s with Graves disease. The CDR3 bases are TGTGCCAGCAGGGCCCAAGGGGTCCGACAAGAGACCCAGTACTTC. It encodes CASRAQGVRQETQYF.